The next 17 T cell receptor beta chains were all read from a single sample in a study of T-cell reconstitution after alpha-beta-depleted transplantation in children (dated by TCRdb to about 2016). Libraries came from PCR. The listed sequencing device is Illumina HiSeq 2500. TCR library preparation used molecular barcoding, with unique molecular identifiers applied to normalize quantification of the TCRbeta repertoire. The raw public reads went through TCRdb reprocessing: fastp at Q25, MiXCR clone calling, in-frame beta chains kept. Rows with a matching CDR3 protein are joined into one entry that keeps the most common DNA and genes. In this sample the table shows approximately 490,000 distinct CDR3 sequences, under 12% of which occur a single time. The ten largest clones represent around 2% of the sample. Read against the paper, the sample's treatment or condition label means: allogeneic hematopoietic cell transplantation with graft depleted of TCRalphabeta T cells and CD19 B cells.

The sequences come from PBMCs, collected before TCRalphabeta/CD19-depleted stem cell transplant. The receptors derive from a child aged 2 to 10 with inherited bone marrow failure, due to receive a stem cell transplant.

In its sample, this clonotype was seen a few times. The chain is built from TRBV15 and TRBJ2-3; tentatively, D is TRBD2 (6 bases). V was shortened by 4 bases and J by 2 bases, with 13 bases between the two germline ends. This CDR3 is 15 amino acids long. Germline values: CDR1 LNHNV, CDR2 YYDKDF (reference sequence). CDR3 region: CATSIGGAATDTQYF. The CDR3 coding sequence is TGTGCCACCAGCATCGGAGGGGCGGCCACAGATACGCAGTATTTT.

This clonotype showed up many times. The chain couples TRBV15 to TRBJ2-7, with D possibly TRBD2 on 6 matching bases. The V gene lost 0 bases and the J gene lost 4 bases, with 10 bases spanning the gap. Germline V CDR1 and CDR2: LNHNV, YYDKDF (reference sequence). The CDR3 covers 14 residues. The DNA for the CDR3 is TGTGCCACCAGCAGAGAGGGGGACTTATACGAGCAGTACTTC. It yields the protein CATSREGDLYEQYF.

This clonotype was detected many times. The CDR3 reads CASSVTFSREETQYF. The CDR3 coding sequence is TGTGCCAGCAGCGTAACGTTTTCACGGGAAGAGACCCAGTACTTC. The rearrangement uses TRBV9 and TRBJ2-5, with D unclear. Germline loops: CDR1 SGDLS, CDR2 YYNGEE. The V end lost 1 base, the J end lost 3 bases, and 13 bases lay between the germline ends. The CDR3 has 15 amino acids.

This clonotype was picked up many times. The J gene is TRBJ1-1, the V gene TRBV10-1, with a possible D match to TRBD1 (5 bases). The CDR3 length is 13 residues. Germline CDR1 and CDR2: WNHNN and SYGVQD (reference sequence). The germline V and J ends were trimmed by 1 base and 6 bases, with 9 bases remaining between them. The CDR3 protein is CASSELRGSEAFF. The DNA for the CDR3 is TGCGCCAGCAGTGAGTTGAGGGGTTCTGAAGCTTTCTTT.

The chain has TRBV6-5 and TRBJ2-7; D tentatively reads TRBD1 or TRBD2 (6 bases each). The germline CDR1 and CDR2 sequences are MNHEY and SVGAGI. V lost 5 bases, J lost 5 bases, and 25 bases lay in between. The CDR3 is 17 residues long. Written as DNA, the CDR3 is TGTGCCAGCAGTGCCTGGGGGCAACCCGGGAGAAGAAACGAGCAGTACTTC. Protein product: CASSAWGQPGRRNEQYF.

There are many counts of this clonotype. The chain joins TRBV28 to TRBJ1-2; D is perhaps TRBD1 (5 bases). V dropped 2 bases and J dropped 3 bases, with 10 bases sitting between them. Germline lookup yields CDR1 MDHEN and CDR2 SYDVKM. The CDR3 totals 14 residues. In nucleotides, the CDR3 is TGTGCCAGCAGTTTACCAGGGTGGGACTATGGCTACACCTTC. As protein: CASSLPGWDYGYTF.

This clonotype has at least ten counts. This chain connects TRBV27 to TRBJ1-2, with D uncertain. The CDR3 sequence is 13 residues long. The V end lost 0 bases, the J end lost 3 bases, and 5 bases lay between the germline ends. Germline loops: CDR1 MNHEY, CDR2 SMNVEV (reference sequence). The CDR3 here is CASSLSRYYGYTF. CDR3 DNA sequence: TGTGCCAGCAGTTTATCCAGATACTATGGCTACACCTTC.

This clonotype was seen at least ten times. The chain couples TRBV28 to TRBJ2-2; D might be TRBD1 or TRBD2, each matching 6 bases. The germline gives CDR1 MDHEN, CDR2 SYDVKM. The V end was cut by 7 bases, the J end by 4 bases, with 13 bases between. The CDR3 loop spans 14 amino acids. The CDR3 nucleotides read TGTGCCAGCACCTCACCGGGGGCCACCGGGGAGCTGTTTTTT. Its translation: CASTSPGATGELFF.

This clonotype has ten or more counts. The J gene is TRBJ2-2, the V gene TRBV6-5, with D unclear. V lost 2 bases, J lost 7 bases, and 8 bases lay in between. The germline gives CDR1 MNHEY, CDR2 SVGAGI. CDR3 size: 13 residues. The CDR3 DNA reads TGTGCCAGCAGTTACAACGCGGACGGGGAGCTGTTTTTT. This codes for CASSYNADGELFF.

This clonotype was counted many times. The rearrangement joins TRBV28 to TRBJ2-7; 9 bases align to TRBD2. V dropped 5 bases and J dropped 3; count of bases not matched to a gene: 8. The CDR3 covers 15 residues. The germline V gene encodes CDR1 MDHEN and CDR2 SYDVKM. CDR3 DNA: TGTGCCAGCAGTACTCGAGCGGGAGGTTTCTACGAGCAGTACTTC. It yields the protein CASSTRAGGFYEQYF.

There are a few counts of this clonotype. The rearrangement joins TRBV6-1 to TRBJ2-7; D tentatively reads TRBD1 or TRBD2 (5 bases each). Germline V lookup: CDR1 MNHNS, CDR2 SASEGT. The CDR3 covers 15 residues. V shed 0 bases and J shed 4 bases, with 13 bases lying between them. The CDR3 DNA reads as TGTGCCAGCAGTGAAGCTTCGGGGACCGAGTACGAGCAGTACTTC. Protein sequence: CASSEASGTEYEQYF.

This clonotype showed up many times. The J gene is TRBJ2-3, the V gene TRBV7-9; D remains ambiguous. Trimming pared 3 bases from V and 11 bases from J, leaving 12 bases between. Germline V gives CDR1 SEHNR, CDR2 FQNEAQ (reference sequence). The CDR3 runs 12 residues. The CDR3 loop is CASSFLPYGQYF. The DNA of the CDR3 is TGTGCCAGCAGCTTCCTCCCATATGGGCAGTATTTT. Complete variable domain (other parts from reference TRBV7-9 and TRBJ2-3): DTGVSQNPRHKITKRGQNVTFRCDPISEHNRLYWYRQTLGQGPEFLTYFQNEAQLEKSRLLSDRFSAERPKGSFSTLEIQRTEQGDSAMYLCASSFLPYGQYFGPGTRLTVL.

This clonotype turned up a few times. This rearrangement joins TRBV27 to TRBJ1-2; D gene uncertain. The CDR3 is 15 residues long. Germline values: CDR1 MNHEY, CDR2 SMNVEV (reference sequence). V shed 1 base and J shed 6 bases, with 15 bases lying between them. CDR3 nucleotide sequence: TGTGCCAGCAGTTTATTGGGCCTCCTTGGAGATGGCTACACCTTC. It codes for CASSLLGLLGDGYTF.

This clonotype was seen a few times. This chain uses TRBV5-1 with TRBJ1-1; no clear D. Germline V gene sequence: CDR1 SGHRS, CDR2 YFSETQ. The CDR3 contains 14 residues. V dropped 3 bases and J dropped 1 base, with 10 bases sitting between them. The CDR3 nucleotides are TGCGCCAGCAGCTCCATGGGCCCGAACACTGAAGCTTTCTTT. It translates to CASSSMGPNTEAFF.

On this clonotype itself: One end of the junction does not line up with germline, which may come from a read error. V usage is TRBV18 and J usage is TRBJ2-1; D may be TRBD2 (6 bases). The CDR3 spans 11 residues. Germline lookup yields CDR1 KGHSH and CDR2 LQKENI. In DNA form, the CDR3 reads TGTGCCAGATCACCGGGGGTGGAGCAGTTCTTC. This gives the protein CARSPGVEQFF.

Concerning this clonotype: A single base separates this from a much larger clone, so it may be a read error. The chain joins TRBV28 to TRBJ1-1, with D unclear. Deletions cut 6 bases from V and 4 bases from J, with 9 bases between. The CDR3 contains 12 residues. Germline values: CDR1 MDHEN, CDR2 SYDVKM. The CDR3 DNA reads TGTGCCAGCAGCCGTACCCCCACTGAAGCTTTCTTT. It is translated as CASSRTPTEAFF.

In this sample, this clonotype turned up many times. The genes are TRBV29-1 and TRBJ2-3, with no clear D. Trimming took off 4 bases at V and 1 base at J, with 12 bases between the two ends. Per the germline V gene, CDR1 is SQVTM and CDR2 is ANQGSEA. This CDR3 has 14 amino acids. In DNA, the CDR3 is TGCAGCGTTGCTGGAACCCCCCGCACAGATACGCAGTATTTT. Protein sequence: CSVAGTPRTDTQYF.